This is a list of T cell receptor beta chains from one sample in a study of monozygotic twins with inflammatory bowel disease. TCRdb reprocessed the 5' RACE reads; each CDR3 protein has one entry and no DNA is given. This sample's table reports approximately 400,000 distinct CDR3 sequences. Sequencing was carried out using blood. Source of these receptors: a human donor with ulcerative colitis or Crohn's disease, or a healthy co-twin of an affected twin (not recorded which). The CDR3 runs from the conserved cysteine through the conserved F or W. The order of the fields is V gene, J gene, CDR3 protein.

v_gene: TRBV5-6
j_gene: TRBJ2-1
CDR3aa: CASSFGAGVYNEQFF

v_gene: TRBV6-6
j_gene: TRBJ2-7
CDR3aa: CASSYSGWSREQYF

v_gene: TRBV19
j_gene: TRBJ2-7
CDR3aa: CASSNIQGTHEQYF

v_gene: TRBV5-1
j_gene: TRBJ2-5
CDR3aa: CASSSGTGGNRGETQYF

v_gene: TRBV20-1
j_gene: TRBJ2-7
CDR3aa: CSAPTGSSLKRYF

v_gene: TRBV27
j_gene: TRBJ2-2
CDR3aa: CASRWPGKDTGELFF

v_gene: TRBV6-1
j_gene: TRBJ2-2
CDR3aa: CASSRQGTLSGELFF

v_gene: TRBV7-8
j_gene: TRBJ2-1
CDR3aa: CASSLAGRHPRPFF

v_gene: TRBV5-4
j_gene: TRBJ2-3
CDR3aa: CASSTGTPRLDTQYF

v_gene: TRBV7-8
j_gene: TRBJ1-1
CDR3aa: CASSANRGGTEAFF

v_gene: TRBV6-5
j_gene: TRBJ1-1
CDR3aa: CASRARDRETFF

v_gene: TRBV5-6
j_gene: TRBJ2-1
CDR3aa: CASSFLSEQFF

v_gene: TRBV3-1
j_gene: TRBJ1-1
CDR3aa: CASSLQQGSTEAFF

v_gene: TRBV5-1
j_gene: TRBJ2-2
CDR3aa: CASSDTGELFF

v_gene: TRBV2
j_gene: TRBJ1-6
CDR3aa: CASSRTGTLHF

v_gene: TRBV11-1
j_gene: TRBJ2-5
CDR3aa: CASSLLGGRASRETQYF

v_gene: TRBV28
j_gene: TRBJ2-2
CDR3aa: CASRVLAGVTGELFF

v_gene: TRBV7-2
j_gene: TRBJ2-7
CDR3aa: CASSLSGSGEQYF

v_gene: TRBV7-2
j_gene: TRBJ2-5
CDR3aa: CASSLSGQGKETQYF

v_gene: TRBV7-2
j_gene: TRBJ2-2
CDR3aa: CASSFTGGAIGELFF

v_gene: TRBV4-1
j_gene: TRBJ2-1
CDR3aa: CASSKGGTRADTYNEQFF

v_gene: TRBV6-1
j_gene: TRBJ1-2
CDR3aa: CASSELGSVGYTF

v_gene: TRBV7-2
j_gene: TRBJ2-7
CDR3aa: CASSYLAGGTYEQYF

v_gene: TRBV20-1
j_gene: TRBJ2-1
CDR3aa: CSARDLVGLAGVDEQFF

v_gene: TRBV6-5
j_gene: TRBJ2-1
CDR3aa: CASGTGPTYEQFF

v_gene: TRBV28
j_gene: TRBJ2-5
CDR3aa: CASRLTMGTQYF